This T cell receptor beta chain was obtained from a study of shared T cell receptors in the human thymus (dated by TCRdb to 2020 to 2023). As for the study more broadly: The study examined how self-reactive, shared T-cell receptor alpha chains are generated in the human thymus.

The trim is 5 bases for V and 2 bases for J, with a gap of 13 bases between the germline ends. The CDR3 covers 15 residues, taking in both the cysteine and the phenylalanine. CDR3 DNA is the only sequence kept; it has 45 bases, read in frame from the first base. Taken from the germline V gene (reference sequence), the CDR1 and CDR2 loops are SGHNT and YYREEE. Library preparation was by the immunoSEQ multiplex PCR assay. TCRdb's version of the immuneACCESS table is confined to in-frame rearrangements and falls short of the full clone set. An unresolved V gene accounts for under half of the shortfall where checked; the remainder is of unknown origin. The sample table lists hundreds of thousands of clones, roughly 86% of them with a count of one. The biggest ten clones account for about 0.0094% of the sample. Note on this clone: What this receptor recognizes is not known. The input lacks base qualities; no much larger clone sits a single base away.

This sample also appeared in a second study, on human thymus T cells. The second study reports: The donors were immunologically healthy infants in Finland who had open corrective cardiac surgery for congenital heart defects. The thymus tissue came from surgical resects taken out during corrective cardiac surgery. V and J gene segment usage appeared biased in both thymic and peripheral blood repertoires. The related research found that thymic TCR repertoires overlapped highly between unrelated individuals. The study described the TCR alpha and beta repertoires in under 10 infant thymus samples and four matching peripheral blood samples. The cohort included more than 5 male and two female infants, with donor ages spanning 7 to 244 days. Thymocytes were freed from the tissue by mechanical means and kept at -70 degrees C as pellets of roughly 9-34 million cells. A QIAsymphony instrument was used to extract genomic DNA from the frozen cell pellets. The immunoSEQ multiplex PCR assay was used to amplify the TCRB and TCRAD loci from a standardized amount of quality-controlled genomic DNA. The V(D)J region was spanned by amplicons of a length sufficient to cover the CDR3 and to identify V and J genes. Through the commercial immunoSEQ service, the amplicons were sequenced on an Illumina platform. Primer bias and sequencing errors were corrected as previously described, and TCRAD and TCRB were defined on the basis of the IMGT database. immunoSEQ Analyzer 3.0 and VDJTools were used for repertoire analysis, which covered basic statistics, V/J segment usage, diversity estimates, rarefaction and pairwise overlap. To estimate diversity, the Chao1, ChaoE, Efron-Thisted, Shannon and inverse Simpson indices were applied, and diversity was also estimated on datasets down-sampled to the smallest sample. For repertoire overlap, CDR3 nucleotide sequence, V gene and J gene had to match strictly, and clustering was done by Jaccard-based multidimensional scaling. Thymus samples yielded on average about 810,000 unique TCRB clonotypes, compared with roughly 76,000 from blood samples.

The rearrangement joined TRBV5-4 to TRBJ2-2; tentative D gene TRBD1, with 6 bases matching. The origin of this receptor is a boy under three years old with a congenital heart defect. Donor details come from another sample of the same person, matched by shared clones. Sequencing was performed on thymocytes. The CDR3 region reads CASSRQDTNTGELFF. DNA sequence: TGTGCCAGCAGTCGACAGGACACCAACACCGGGGAGCTGTTTTTT.